The T cell receptor (beta chain) described here comes from a study of blood T cells in healthy people across ages (dated by TCRdb to the mid-2010s). A note on the overall study: In model experiments, template switching captured about one uniquely barcoded TCR beta cDNA molecule for every two T cells. Two additional independent replicas of 1 million unique cDNA reads from the same blood draw were analyzed for two donors (one aged 18 to 30 and one aged 80 or older). Four age groups were formed from the donors: young (average approximately 15 years), middle-aged (around 40), aged (roughly 58) and long-lived (roughly 81). Donors of different ages were randomly distributed across sequencing lanes to avoid experimental bias. Age-related changes in TCR beta repertoire diversity were measured in the study by deep sequencing normalized with unique cDNA molecular identifiers.

The CDR3 holds 15 amino acids from the cysteine to the phenylalanine. Of the read, only the CDR3 DNA is kept; its 45 bases are in frame from base 1. The germline ends are 22 bases apart after V is trimmed by 5 bases and J by 5 bases. Looking up the germline V gene (reference sequence) yields CDR1 DFQATT and CDR2 SNEGSKA. Summary of the overall study and its limitations: There was a strong correlation between observed TCR beta diversity and the percentage of naive T cells measured by flow cytometry. Because the CMV infection status of the donors was unknown, age-related changes in expanded clonotypes may potentially have been confounded. Compared with the aged group, more naive CD4+ T cells, fewer expanded clones and increased TCR diversity were shown by the long-lived group, suggesting age selection. As age increased, observed TCR beta diversity per million T cells dropped in a roughly linear way, and a significant reduction was already evident by age 40. Estimates of total diversity based on one million sequenced T cells were considered lower bounds and underestimates. Bulk unsorted PBMC profiling prevented conclusive comparison of naive and antigen-experienced compartments.

The library was generated by 5' RACE. Sequencer: Illumina HiSeq 2500. A second PCR of about 6 to 12 cycles was run with a J-beta primer mix and a sample-barcoded 5' primer. Each TCR beta cDNA molecule received a unique molecular identifier from a template-switch 5' adaptor carrying 12 random nucleotides. Each sample yielded at least 3 million CDR3-containing paired-end reads. All of the RNA was converted into first-strand cDNA using the Mint cDNA synthesis kit, with a TRBC-specific oligonucleotide serving as the primer. After uracil-DNA glycosylase treatment, a first 18-cycle PCR used universal primers M1SS and BC2_uni_R on all cDNA. As for the original processing: For normalization, 1 million high-quality reads, each with a distinct molecular identifier, were randomly selected from each sample. Instead of being binned into consensus sequences, reads with shared molecular identifiers were discarded. CDR3 identification, clonotype clustering and error correction used MiTCR with a Q25 quality threshold and the strictest error-elimination algorithm. A nonparametric unseen species model with Euler transformation was used to estimate a lower bound on total TCR beta diversity. TCRdb cleaned the public reads at Q25 with fastp, built clones with MiXCR and kept in-frame beta chains. Rows merge per CDR3 protein into single entries with the most common DNA and genes. The V and J calls here are based on TCRdb, not the publication. This sample gives 1.5 million to 2 million distinct CDR3 sequences in total; roughly a third of them show up just once. Together, the top ten hold about 10% of the sample.

Systemically healthy Caucasian individuals from Russia, approximately 39 in total and aged about 6 to 95 years, were included as donors. Each donor gave around 9.8 milliliters of peripheral blood, collected into EDTA-treated Vacutainer tubes. PBMCs were isolated by Ficoll-Paque density-gradient centrifugation, with at least 6 million obtained per sample. Trizol reagent was used to extract total RNA from PBMCs, with at least 6 micrograms per sample. For every donor, flow cytometry on a PBMC aliquot measured the percentage of naive CD45RAhigh/CD27high T cells. This clonotype was seen repeatedly, ten times or more. What this receptor recognizes is not known. Per-base quality was not reported, and no clone a single base away is much larger than it.

The sequencing sample was made of blood. The chain uses TRBV20-1 and TRBJ2-7; the D segment is perhaps TRBD1 or TRBD2, each sharing 6 matched bases. The sequence came from a woman in her twenties or thirties in good health. The encoded CDR3 is CSALGGGPPSDEQYF. The DNA sequence reads TGCAGTGCTCTCGGGGGCGGCCCACCTAGCGACGAGCAGTACTTC.